This paragraph reports one T cell receptor beta chain. The specificity of this receptor is unknown. Base qualities are not provided; no much larger clone lies one nucleotide away. The record originates from a study of T cell responses to AZD1222 COVID-19 vaccine (dated by TCRdb to the early 2020s). As for the study more broadly: A total of more than 230 trial participants underwent TCR sequencing, of whom more than 200 had received two doses of AZD1222 and around 25 had received two doses of the MenACWY control vaccine. Trial participants were enrolled by age into 18-55, 56-69 and 70-plus year subgroups, with approximately 160, 26 and 62 TCR-sequenced participants respectively. Study-wide findings and limitations: After two AZD1222 doses, both the breadth and the depth of spike-specific TCRs were significantly higher than at day 0 and than in MenACWY recipients. The 56-69-year group was small, and its depth increase did not reach significance, likely because of low power. Participants were mostly white British, with more females than males. The authors suggested clonal diversity may have been underestimated. The vaccine-associated CD4 TCRs covered the entire spike protein, and the dominant responses fell in regions 160-218 and 743-854. Conclusions about previously exposed vaccinees were limited because only six AZD1222 recipients were SARS-CoV-2 seropositive at baseline. Because no day 14 peak-response samples were available, the repertoires could be characterized only after the peak T cell response. Nearly half of unique spike-specific TCRs reportedly recognized epitopes outside regions mutated in the B.1.351 and B.1.1.7 variants.

The CDR3 regions of human TCRbeta chains were subjected to immunosequencing. Regarding the original processing steps: TCRs in the repertoires were compared against a reference library of SARS-CoV-2-specific TCRs that had been generated with the MIRA antigen-specificity platform. Breadth was defined as the fraction of unique TCRs that were SARS-CoV-2-associated, and depth was defined as the fraction of total T cells that were SARS-CoV-2-associated. Using the MIRA data, every spike-specific TCR was mapped to the spike region that the TCR reacted to and assigned to either a CD4 or a CD8 class. Log10-transformed breadth and depth values were compared by one-way ANOVA with Sidak's multiple comparisons tests. The table was pulled from immuneACCESS by TCRdb, which kept in-frame rearrangements only. Such tables lose some clones; where checked, under half of the loss comes from unresolved V genes, and the rest has no known cause. That table supplies the V and J calls and clone size; D and trimming were determined from the DNA. This sample lists roughly 180,000 clones; about nine tenths were detected once. The top ten clonotypes cover 2.5% to 3% of the sample.

Measured from the cysteine to the phenylalanine, the CDR3 is 15 residues long. The entry retains the CDR3 DNA only, 45 bases that are in frame from base 1. V gives up 0 bases and J gives up 3 bases, and the segment between their germline ends measures 11 bases. Per the germline V gene (reference sequence), LNHDA is the CDR1 and SQIVND is the CDR2. Explained via the paper, the time point label denotes: baseline before first vaccination. The sample's treatment or condition label is to be understood as: meningococcal conjugate vaccine given as trial control. Samples from vaccinated people were obtained from the UK trials COV001 and COV002, which included a single-blind randomized controlled phase 2/3 trial of AZD1222 (ChAdOx1 nCoV-19) in healthy adults. For TCRbeta chain sequencing, PBMC samples from trial participants were taken at day 0 and at day 28 after the second dose.

The specimen was peripheral blood, collected on day 0 of MenACWY control vaccination. The clonotype was recovered from an adult in good health. The chain was built from TRBV19 and TRBJ1-2; a tentative D match to TRBD1 spans 5 bases. In nucleotide form, the sequence is TGTGCCAGTAGTATAGACTCAACGGGGGACTATGGCTACACCTTC. The resulting protein is CASSIDSTGDYGYTF.